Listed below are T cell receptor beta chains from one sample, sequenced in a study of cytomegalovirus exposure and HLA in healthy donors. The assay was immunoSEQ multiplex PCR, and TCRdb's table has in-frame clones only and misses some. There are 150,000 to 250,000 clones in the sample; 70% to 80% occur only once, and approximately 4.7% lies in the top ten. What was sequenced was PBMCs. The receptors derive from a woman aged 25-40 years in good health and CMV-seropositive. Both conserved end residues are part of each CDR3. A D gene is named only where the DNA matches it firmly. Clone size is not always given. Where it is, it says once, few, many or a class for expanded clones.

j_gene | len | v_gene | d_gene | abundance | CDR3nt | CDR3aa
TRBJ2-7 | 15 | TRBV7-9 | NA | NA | TGTGCCAGCAGCTTACAAGGGGCGGGGGCGTGGGAGCAGTACTTC | CASSLQGAGAWEQYF
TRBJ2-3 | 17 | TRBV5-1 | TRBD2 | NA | TGCGCCAGCAGCGGAATGACTAGCGGAGGGAGCACAGATACGCAGTATTTT | CASSGMTSGGSTDTQYF
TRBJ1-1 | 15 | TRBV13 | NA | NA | TGTGCCAGCAGCTTAATGAATAGGGAGGGCACTGAAGCTTTCTTT | CASSLMNREGTEAFF
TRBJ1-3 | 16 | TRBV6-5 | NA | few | TGTGCCAGCAGTTACAGAGAGGGCAGCTCTGGAAACACCATATATTTT | CASSYREGSSGNTIYF
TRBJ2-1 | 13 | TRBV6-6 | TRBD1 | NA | TGTGCCAGCACCGAAGACAGGGACAATGAGCAGTTCTTC | CASTEDRDNEQFF
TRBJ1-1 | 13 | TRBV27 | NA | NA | TGTGCCAGCAGTTTAAAAGGGGCCACTGAAGCTTTCTTT | CASSLKGATEAFF
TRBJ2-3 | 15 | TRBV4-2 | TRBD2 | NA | TGTGCCAGCAGCCTTAGGAGCGGGGAAACAGATACGCAGTATTTT | CASSLRSGETDTQYF
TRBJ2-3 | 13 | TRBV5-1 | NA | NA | TGCGCCAGCAGCTTGACTATCTGGGATACGCAGTATTTT | CASSLTIWDTQYF
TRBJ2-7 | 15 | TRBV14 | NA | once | TGTGCCAGCAGCCTTCTAGGTGGGGGGACCTACGAGCAGTACTTC | CASSLLGGGTYEQYF
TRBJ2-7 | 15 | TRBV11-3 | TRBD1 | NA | TGTGCCAGCAGCCCACCGGCACAGGGGTCCTACGAGCAGTACTTC | CASSPPAQGSYEQYF
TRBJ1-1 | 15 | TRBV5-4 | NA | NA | TGTGCCAGCAGCTTGTTAACAGGGACGAACACTGAAGCTTTCTTT | CASSLLTGTNTEAFF
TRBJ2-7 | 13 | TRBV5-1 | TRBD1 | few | TGCGCCAGCAGCCTAGGGACAGGGAGAGAGCAGTACTTC | CASSLGTGREQYF
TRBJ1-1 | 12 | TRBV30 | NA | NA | TGTGCCTGGTCCAGTGTGAACACTGAAGCTTTCTTT | CAWSSVNTEAFF
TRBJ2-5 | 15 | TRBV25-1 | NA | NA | TGTGCCAGCAGCTTAGCCCGGGACATACAAGAGACCCAGTACTTC | CASSLARDIQETQYF
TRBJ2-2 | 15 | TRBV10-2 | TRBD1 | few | TGCGCCAGCAACCAACAGGGGTTGAACACCGGGGAGCTGTTTTTT | CASNQQGLNTGELFF
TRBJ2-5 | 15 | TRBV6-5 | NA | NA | TGTGCCAGCAGTTACAGCGGCGGTGTACAAGAGACCCAGTACTTC | CASSYSGGVQETQYF
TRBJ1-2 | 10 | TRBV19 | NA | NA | TGTGCCAGCGGGTACTATGGCTACACCTTC | CASGYYGYTF
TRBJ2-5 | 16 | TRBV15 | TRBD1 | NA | TGTGCCACCAGTCCCCGTGGGGACAGGGGGCGAGAGACCCAGTACTTC | CATSPRGDRGRETQYF
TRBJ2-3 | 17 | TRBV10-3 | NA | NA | TGTGCCATCAGTGAGCGTGGAGGGAGGAGTAGCACAGATACGCAGTATTTT | CAISERGGRSSTDTQYF
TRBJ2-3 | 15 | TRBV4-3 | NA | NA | TGCGCCAGCAGCCAAGGTAGGCAGGGACAAGATACGCAGTATTTT | CASSQGRQGQDTQYF
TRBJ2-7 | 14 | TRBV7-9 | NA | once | TGTGCCAGCAGGCCCAACAGGGAGTCCGACGAGCAGTACTTC | CASRPNRESDEQYF
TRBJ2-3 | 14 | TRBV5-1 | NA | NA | TGCGCCAGCAGGGAGGGGCCCAGCACAGATACGCAGTATTTT | CASREGPSTDTQYF
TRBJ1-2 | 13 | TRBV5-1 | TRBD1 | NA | TGCGCCAGCAGCTTCACAGGGGATGGGGGCTACACCTTC | CASSFTGDGGYTF
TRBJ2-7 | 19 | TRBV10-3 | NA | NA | TGTGCCATCAGTGAGCCGGGCGGGACCCCAAGGCTTAGCTCCTACGAGCAGTACTTC | CAISEPGGTPRLSSYEQYF
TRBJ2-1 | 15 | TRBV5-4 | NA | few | TGTGCCAGCAGAGTAGGGGGAACCTCCTACAATGAGCAGTTCTTC | CASRVGGTSYNEQFF
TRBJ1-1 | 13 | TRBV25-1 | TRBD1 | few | TGTGCCAGCAGTGGGACAGGGGGGACTGAAGCTTTCTTT | CASSGTGGTEAFF
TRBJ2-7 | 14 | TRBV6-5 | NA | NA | TGTGCCAGCAGTTACTCGGCTCGAGGGTACGAGCAGTACTTC | CASSYSARGYEQYF
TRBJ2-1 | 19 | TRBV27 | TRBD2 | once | TGTGCCAGCACCCCCCGGGCTGGGTTCCTAGCGGGAGATACGAATGAGCAGTTCTTC | CASTPRAGFLAGDTNEQFF
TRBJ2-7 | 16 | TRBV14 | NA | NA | TGTGCCAGCAGCCAAAAGTGGAGGAGTATTCCCTACGAGCAGTACTTC | CASSQKWRSIPYEQYF
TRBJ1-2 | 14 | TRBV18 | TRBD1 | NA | TGTGCCAGCTCACTTTGGACAGGGAACTATGGCTACACCTTC | CASSLWTGNYGYTF
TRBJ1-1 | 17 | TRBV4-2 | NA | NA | TGTGCCAGCAGCCAACCTCTAGTAGGGGGAATGAACACTGAAGCTTTCTTT | CASSQPLVGGMNTEAFF
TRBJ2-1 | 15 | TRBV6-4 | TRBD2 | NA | TGTGCCAGCAGTGATTTGGCGGGGGGGAAAAATGAGCAGTTCTTC | CASSDLAGGKNEQFF
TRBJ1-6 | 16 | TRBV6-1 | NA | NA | TGTGCCAGCAGTGAAGCACCGACAGCCTGGGATTCACCCCTCCACTTT | CASSEAPTAWDSPLHF
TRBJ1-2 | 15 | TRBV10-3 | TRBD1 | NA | TGTGCCGCCTTTGGTCGGGACAGGGGTAACTATGGCTACACCTTC | CAAFGRDRGNYGYTF
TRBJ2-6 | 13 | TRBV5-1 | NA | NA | TGCGCCAGCAGCTCGGGTGGGGCCAACGTCCTGACTTTC | CASSSGGANVLTF
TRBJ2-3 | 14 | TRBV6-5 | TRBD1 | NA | TGTGCCAGCAGTACTAACCGACAGGGAGATACGCAGTATTTT | CASSTNRQGDTQYF
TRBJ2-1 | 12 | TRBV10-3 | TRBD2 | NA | TGTGCCACGCGGGGGGCCCACAATGAGCAGTTCTTC | CATRGAHNEQFF
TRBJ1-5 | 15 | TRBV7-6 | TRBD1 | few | TGTGCCAGCAGCGAGACAGGGGGCGCAGAACAGCCCCAGCATTTT | CASSETGGAEQPQHF
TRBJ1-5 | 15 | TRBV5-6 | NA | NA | TGTGCCAGCAGCTCCGGGGGGGGGTTTAATCAGCCCCAGCATTTT | CASSSGGGFNQPQHF
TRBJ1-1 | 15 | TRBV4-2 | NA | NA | TGTGCCAGCAGCCCCCGCCGGACGACGGGGACTGAAGCTTTCTTT | CASSPRRTTGTEAFF
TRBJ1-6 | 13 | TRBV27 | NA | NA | TGTGCCAGCAGTTTACAGGGGTCTTCACCCCTCCACTTT | CASSLQGSSPLHF